The next 6 T cell receptor beta chains were all read from a single sample in a study of blood T cell repertoires in COVID-19. The repertoire was sequenced with immunoSEQ multiplex PCR; TCRdb's copy has only in-frame clones and lacks some. Seen here are tens of thousands of clones, approximately 83% observed once, and the top ten hold about 2.6%. Sequencing was performed on peripheral blood. The receptors were sampled from an older woman with acute or convalescent COVID-19.

The chain carries TRBV2 and TRBJ1-1, with D possibly matching TRBD1 (6 bases). CDR3 length: 19 residues. Trimming removed 3 bases from V and 4 bases from J, with 27 bases in between. Germline lookup yields CDR1 SNHLY and CDR2 FYNNEI. CDR3 residues: CASSDWSRGPSTVGTEAFF. Here the CDR3 DNA reads TGTGCCAGCAGTGATTGGAGCAGGGGACCCTCTACCGTGGGCACTGAAGCTTTCTTT.

This clone occurred once. The chain links TRBV18 to TRBJ1-4, with D tentatively TRBD1 (6 bases). The CDR3 length is 15 residues. Germline V gives CDR1 KGHSH, CDR2 LQKENI. The V end was cut by 10 bases, the J end by 4 bases, with 19 bases between. CDR3 DNA: TGTGCCACCCAACTAAGACAGGCCAGTAATGAAAAACTGTTTTTT. It codes for CATQLRQASNEKLFF.

This chain joins TRBV5-1 and TRBJ1-5, with no clear D. The germline V gene encodes CDR1 SGHRS and CDR2 YFSETQ. The CDR3 extends over 14 amino acids. Trimming removed 8 bases at V and 0 bases at J, with 12 bases between. The CDR3 reads CASKEGTSNQPQHF. CDR3 DNA: TGCGCCAGTAAAGAGGGAACTAGCAATCAGCCCCAGCATTTT.

The genes are TRBV5-1 and TRBJ2-5; D is ambiguous. Per the germline V gene, CDR1 is SGHRS and CDR2 is YFSETQ. The CDR3 totals 15 residues. Deletions cut 0 bases from V and 0 bases from J, with 9 bases between. This CDR3 reads CASSLGDIYQETQYF. The CDR3 nucleotides read TGCGCCAGCAGCTTGGGAGATATCTACCAAGAGACCCAGTACTTC.

J is TRBJ2-7 and V is TRBV6-5; D might be TRBD1 (7 bases). This CDR3 spans 16 amino acids. The V gene's germline CDR1 is MNHEY and CDR2 SVGAGI. V was shortened by 4 bases and J by 2 bases, with 18 bases between the two germline ends. The CDR3 DNA follows: TGTGCCAGCAGTTTCTCAAGGGGGCGGGGACCCTACGAGCAGTACTTC. Amino acid sequence: CASSFSRGRGPYEQYF.

This chain connects TRBV28 to TRBJ2-5, with TRBD1 matching 10 bases. The CDR3 extends over 14 amino acids. In germline, CDR1 is MDHEN, CDR2 SYDVKM. The junction had 4 bases not matched to a gene; V was cut back by 4 bases and J by 5 bases. DNA for the CDR3: TGTGCCAGCAGTTCCGGGACAGGGGTGGAGACCCAGTACTTC. Its translation is CASSSGTGVETQYF.